Each of the 15 T cell receptor beta chains below was sequenced from the same sample in a study of T-cell memory formation after mild COVID-19. TCRdb re-analysed the 5' RACE reads in MiXCR, keeping a single row per CDR3 protein. The data contain 400,000 to 500,000 distinct CDR3 sequences, around 24% of them singletons. The sample consisted of PBMCs or a T cell subset sorted from them (not recorded which). Receptors originate from an adult woman who had mild COVID-19 (a few samples of this study predate the infection). Cell type and time point are not known.

V is TRBV7-8 and J is TRBJ1-1, with D uncertain. V was cut by 4 bases and J by 3 bases, with 18 bases left in between. CDR3 length equals 16 residues. Per the germline V gene, CDR1 is SGHVS and CDR2 is FQNEAQ. The CDR3 spells CASSSNQAHADTEAFF. As DNA, the CDR3 is TGTGCCAGCAGCTCAAATCAGGCTCACGCGGACACTGAAGCTTTCTTT.

This clonotype was detected once. The J gene is TRBJ1-2, the V gene TRBV10-3; a weak D match, TRBD1 (5 bases). Germline CDR1 is ENHRY and CDR2 is SYGVKD. Trimming removed 0 bases from V and 3 bases from J, with 14 bases in between. This CDR3 is built from 16 residues. CDR3: CAISESHGTSDYGYTF. CDR3 sequence (DNA): TGTGCCATCAGTGAGTCGCATGGGACTTCGGACTATGGCTACACCTTC.

The V call is TRBV27, the J call TRBJ2-1; maybe TRBD2 (5 bases). Per the germline V gene, CDR1 is MNHEY and CDR2 is SMNVEV (reference sequence). V lost 5 bases to trimming and J lost 12 bases, with 11 bases between them. The length of the CDR3 is 11 residues. The CDR3 sequence: CASSPGGGQFF. The CDR3 region has the DNA TGTGCCAGCAGTCCTGGAGGAGGGCAGTTCTTC.

The chain carries TRBV5-6 and TRBJ1-5; possibly TRBD1 for D (6 bases). CDR1 is SGHDT and CDR2 is YYEEEE in the germline V gene. The germline V and J ends were trimmed by 3 bases and 0 bases, with 16 bases remaining between them. This CDR3 has 17 amino acids. The CDR3 coding sequence is TGTGCCAGCAGCTCCAGATGGGGGGCCTATAGCAATCAGCCCCAGCATTTT. Protein sequence: CASSSRWGAYSNQPQHF.

This clonotype showed up just a few times. The chain carries TRBV12-3 or TRBV12-4 and TRBJ1-1; the D gene is possibly TRBD1 (5 bases). This CDR3 has 14 amino acids. The V end was cut by 3 bases, the J end by 4 bases, with 12 bases between. CDR3 sequence reads: CASSLGTGATEAFF. CDR3 sequence (DNA): TGTGCCAGCAGTTTGGGTACAGGCGCCACTGAAGCTTTCTTT.

The chain uses TRBV24-1 and TRBJ2-2; TRBD1 agrees at 7 bases. J was trimmed by 8 bases and V by 7 bases; bases with no gene match: 15. This CDR3 has 16 amino acids. Germline CDR1 reads KGHDR; CDR2 reads SFDVKD. CDR3 DNA: TGTGCCACCAGGAATACCGGGACAGAGAATAGTGGGGAGCTGTTTTTT. It encodes CATRNTGTENSGELFF.

This clonotype has only a few counts. CDR3 coding DNA: TGTGCCAGCAGCCCCGGGATGGGTGTCACAGATACGCAGTATTTT. Residues: CASSPGMGVTDTQYF. The V gene is TRBV7-3, the J gene TRBJ2-3, with D maybe TRBD2 (5 bases). CDR1 is SGHTA, CDR2 FQGTGA, per germline. The CDR3 is 15 amino acids. V was clipped by 5 bases and J by 2 bases, with 14 bases between them.

The chain combines TRBV24-1 with TRBJ1-3; tentatively, D is TRBD1 (5 bases). Germline V gene sequence: CDR1 KGHDR, CDR2 SFDVKD. The CDR3 is 16 residues long. Trimming cost V 3 bases and J 2 bases, with 13 bases left between them. CDR3: CATSDDPGLTGNTIYF. The CDR3 nucleotides are TGTGCCACCAGTGATGATCCGGGGCTAACTGGAAACACCATATATTTT.

There are a few counts of this clonotype. J is TRBJ2-5 and V is TRBV2, with D possibly matching TRBD2 (6 bases). The CDR3 runs to 14 residues. With 6 bases removed from V and 3 bases from J, the gap between germline ends came to 14 bases. Germline values: CDR1 SNHLY, CDR2 FYNNEI. The CDR3 spells CASSDPGEEETQYF. CDR3 coding DNA: TGTGCCAGCAGCGACCCGGGGGAGGAAGAGACCCAGTACTTC.

The V and J genes are TRBV11-2 and TRBJ2-2; 10 nucleotides agree with TRBD2. Germline-derived CDR1 and CDR2 are SGHAT and FQNNGV. V dropped 5 bases and J dropped 0; count of bases not matched to a gene: 6. The CDR3 is made up of 17 amino acids. This CDR3 reads CASSVTGTSANTGELFF. The CDR3 coding sequence is TGTGCCAGCAGCGTGACCGGGACTAGCGCGAACACCGGGGAGCTGTTTTTT.

The J gene is TRBJ2-7, the V gene TRBV4-1; D is possibly TRBD1 or TRBD2 (5 bases each). V lost 5 bases and J 3 bases, leaving 17 bases between the germline ends. Germline V gives CDR1 MGHRA, CDR2 YSYEKL. This CDR3 region has 15 residues. The CDR3 protein is CASSEGTGSGYEQYF. The CDR3 DNA sequence: TGCGCCAGCAGCGAAGGGACCGGATCGGGCTACGAGCAGTACTTC.

V and J are TRBV20-1 and TRBJ2-3, with 7 bases aligning to TRBD1. Trimming took 6 bases from V and 6 from J; bases not matched to a gene: 15. This CDR3 has 15 amino acids. Germline V gives CDR1 DFQATT, CDR2 SNEGSKA (reference sequence). CDR3 sequence: CSAPLGGHGWDTQYF. As DNA, the CDR3 is TGCAGTGCCCCCCTAGGGGGCCATGGTTGGGATACGCAGTATTTT.

The V call is TRBV18, the J call TRBJ2-7; 9 bases are shared with TRBD2. The CDR3 has 15 residues. Germline CDR1 reads KGHSH; CDR2 reads LQKENI. V lost 6 bases, J lost 2 bases, and 8 bases stayed unmatched. The CDR3 region has the DNA TGTGCCAGCTCCGTCGGGGCTAGCGGGACCTACGAGCAGTACTTC. Protein product: CASSVGASGTYEQYF.

This clonotype was seen a handful of times. DNA of the CDR3: TGTGCCAGCAGTTACTCGATCCGGGCTGGTGAGCAGTTCTTC. Translated: CASSYSIRAGEQFF. The rearrangement uses TRBV6-5 and TRBJ2-1, with unresolved D. CDR1 is MNHEY, CDR2 SVGAGI, per germline. This CDR3 contains 14 residues. Trimming removed 0 bases from V and 9 bases from J, with 12 bases in between.

This clonotype was seen a few times. The CDR3 DNA sequence: TGTGCCAGCAGCCCCGATGGTCAGGTGCGGTACTTC. Protein: CASSPDGQVRYF. The V call is TRBV11-1, the J call TRBJ2-4; no clear D gene. The germline V gene encodes CDR1 SGHAT and CDR2 FQDESV (reference sequence). This CDR3 has 12 residues. V lost 5 bases and J 15 bases, leaving 17 bases between the germline ends. The full variable domain, completed using reference TRBV11-1 and TRBJ2-4, is EAEVAQSPRYKITEKSQAVAFWCDPISGHATLYWYRQILGQGPELLVQFQDESVVDDSQLPKDRFSAERLKGVDSTLKIQPAELGDSAMYLCASSPDGQVRYFGAGTRLSVL.